The present TCR beta chain was sequenced within a study of technical replicates of blood from a handful of donors. TCRdb keeps only in-frame clones here, not all; method: immunoSEQ multiplex PCR. The sample includes 70,000 to 80,000 clones, 80% to 95% of them seen just once. The germline gives CDR1 LNHDA, CDR2 SQIVND (reference sequence). The J segment lost 1 base and the V segment lost 5 bases, leaving 7 bases of the junction unmatched. The CDR3 sequence is 17 residues long. Sequencing input: T cells isolated from PBMCs. This chain joins TRBV19 and TRBJ2-7; 14 positions match TRBD2. The TCR originated in a human donor in good health. Written as DNA, the CDR3 is TGTGCCAGTAGTTCGCGACTAGCGGGAGGGCCTTCCTACGAGCAGTACTTC. Protein product: CASSSRLAGGPSYEQYF.